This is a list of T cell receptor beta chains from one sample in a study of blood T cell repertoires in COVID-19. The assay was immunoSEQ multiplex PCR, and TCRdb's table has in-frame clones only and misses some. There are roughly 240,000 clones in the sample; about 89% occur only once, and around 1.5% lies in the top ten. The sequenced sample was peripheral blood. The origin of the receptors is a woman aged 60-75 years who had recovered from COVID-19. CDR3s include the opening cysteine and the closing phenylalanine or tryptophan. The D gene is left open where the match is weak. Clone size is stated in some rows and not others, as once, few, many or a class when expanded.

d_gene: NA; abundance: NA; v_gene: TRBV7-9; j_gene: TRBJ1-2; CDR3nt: TGTGCCAGCAGCTTAAACAGCCTCTATGGCTACACCTTC; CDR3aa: CASSLNSLYGYTF
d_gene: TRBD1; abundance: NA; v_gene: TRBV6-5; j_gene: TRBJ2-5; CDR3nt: TGTGCCAGCAGAGAGACAGGGATAGAGACCCAGTACTTC; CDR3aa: CASRETGIETQYF
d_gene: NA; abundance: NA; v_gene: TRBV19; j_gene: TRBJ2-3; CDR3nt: TGTGCCAGTAGTGCCCGGGTAACGAGCACAGATACGCAGTATTTT; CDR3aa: CASSARVTSTDTQYF
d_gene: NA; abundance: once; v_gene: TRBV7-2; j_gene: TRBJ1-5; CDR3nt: TGTGCCAGCAGCTGGAGGTCCGGTGCGAGCAATCAGCCCCAGCATTTT; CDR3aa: CASSWRSGASNQPQHF
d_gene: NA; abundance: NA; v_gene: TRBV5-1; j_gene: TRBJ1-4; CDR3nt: TGCGCCAGCAGCTCCCAGGGTAATGAAAAACTGTTTTTT; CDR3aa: CASSSQGNEKLFF
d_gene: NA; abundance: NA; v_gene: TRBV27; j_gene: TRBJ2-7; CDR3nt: TGTGCCAGCAGTGGAGGGACCTACGAGCAGTACTTC; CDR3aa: CASSGGTYEQYF
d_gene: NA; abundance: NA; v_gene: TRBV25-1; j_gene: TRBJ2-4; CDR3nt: TGTGCCAGCAGTGAATCTGGGACATTCAACATTCAGTACTTC; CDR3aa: CASSESGTFNIQYF
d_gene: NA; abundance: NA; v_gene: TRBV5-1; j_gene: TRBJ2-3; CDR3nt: TGCGCCAGCAGCACAGGGAGCACAGATACGCAGTATTTT; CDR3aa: CASSTGSTDTQYF
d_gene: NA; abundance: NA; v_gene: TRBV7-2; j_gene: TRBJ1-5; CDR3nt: TGTGCCAGCAGCTTAGGTTTCCGGAATCAGCCCCAGCATTTT; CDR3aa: CASSLGFRNQPQHF
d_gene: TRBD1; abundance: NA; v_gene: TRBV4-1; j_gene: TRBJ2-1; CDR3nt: TGCGCCGGCGGGTCAGGGGGCCTTAACAATGAGCAGTTCTTC; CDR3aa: CAGGSGGLNNEQFF
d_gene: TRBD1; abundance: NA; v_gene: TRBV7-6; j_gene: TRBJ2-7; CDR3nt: TGTGCCAGCAGCCCGACCGGGACAGGGGGGATTCAGTACTTC; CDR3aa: CASSPTGTGGIQYF
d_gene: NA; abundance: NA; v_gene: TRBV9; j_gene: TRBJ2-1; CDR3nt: TGTGCCAGCAGCGTAGTCCAGGGGAACTACAATGAGCAGTTCTTC; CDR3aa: CASSVVQGNYNEQFF
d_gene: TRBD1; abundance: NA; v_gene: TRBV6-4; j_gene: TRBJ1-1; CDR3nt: TGTGCCAGCAGTGGGGGGCAGGGGGCCCGAGCTTTCTTT; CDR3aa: CASSGGQGARAFF
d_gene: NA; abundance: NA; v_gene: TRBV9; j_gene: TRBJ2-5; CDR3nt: TGTGCCAGCAGACGTACGTATAGCCAGTACTTC; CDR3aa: CASRRTYSQYF
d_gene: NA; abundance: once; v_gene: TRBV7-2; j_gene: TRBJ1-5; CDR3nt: TGTGCCAGCAGCTTAGCGGCTGCGGCGGGCAATCAGCCCCAGCATTTT; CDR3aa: CASSLAAAAGNQPQHF
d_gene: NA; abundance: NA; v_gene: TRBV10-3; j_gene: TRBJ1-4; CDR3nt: TGTGCCATCAGTGGTCTAGCTGAAAAACTGTTTTTT; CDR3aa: CAISGLAEKLFF
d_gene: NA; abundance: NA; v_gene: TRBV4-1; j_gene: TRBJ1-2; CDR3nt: TGCGCCAGCAGCCAAGACAGCTATGGCTACACCTTC; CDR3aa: CASSQDSYGYTF
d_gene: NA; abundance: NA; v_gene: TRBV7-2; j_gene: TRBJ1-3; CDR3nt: TGTGCCAGCAGACCCGGACTGGGAAACACCATATATTTT; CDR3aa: CASRPGLGNTIYF
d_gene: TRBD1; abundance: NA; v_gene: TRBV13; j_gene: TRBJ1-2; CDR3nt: TGTGCCAGCAGCTTAGGCCTAGCAGGGGGCGACTATGGCTACACCTTC; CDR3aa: CASSLGLAGGDYGYTF
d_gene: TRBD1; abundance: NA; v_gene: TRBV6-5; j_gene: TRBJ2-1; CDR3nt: TGTGCCAGCAGGCCGACAGGGGGCATCAATGAGCAGTTCTTC; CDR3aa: CASRPTGGINEQFF
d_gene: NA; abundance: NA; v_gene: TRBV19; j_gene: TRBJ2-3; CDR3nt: TGTGCCACCAAGCGTTTTGGCACAGATACGCAGTATTTT; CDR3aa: CATKRFGTDTQYF